This T cell receptor beta chain derives from a study of cytomegalovirus exposure and HLA in healthy donors. On the study more broadly: Membership in the Caucasian-associated ancestry cluster was found for around four fifths of roughly 360 genotyped donors.

To note about this clone: Its antigen is unknown.

CDR1 LNHDA and CDR2 SQIVND come from the germline V gene (reference sequence). The CDR3 is 13 amino acids. V gave up 9 bases and J gave up 3 bases, with 11 bases separating them. Findings and caveats of the study: Among the most significant clusters, several appeared linked to common viral pathogens in a later analysis. Later analysis associated a missense DCLRE1C variant with TCR beta V- and J-gene trimming. TCR beta V segments were, for the most part, productive about 87% or about 30% of the time in an earlier analysis.

The PCR ran on 60 Vbeta and 13 Jbeta primers. The method was immunoSEQ multiplex PCR; TCRdb's version includes in-frame clones alone and lacks a portion of them. The table records about 200,000 clones, roughly 13% of them present only once. Sequenced: PBMCs. The TCR originated in a middle-aged man in good health and CMV-seropositive. The chain uses TRBV19 and TRBJ1-4, with a possible D match to TRBD1 (6 bases). The CDR3 bases are TGTGCCAGCCACAGGGTCCCTAATGAAAAACTGTTTTTT. This gives the protein CASHRVPNEKLFF. The whole variable domain, remainder taken from reference TRBV19 and TRBJ1-4, is DGGITQSPKYLFRKEGQNVTLSCEQNLNHDAMYWYRQDPGQGLRLIYYSQIVNDFQKGDIAEGYSVSREKKESFPLTVTSAQKNPTAFYLCASHRVPNEKLFFGSGTQLSVL.